Listed below are T cell receptor beta chains from one sample, sequenced in a study of cytomegalovirus exposure and HLA in healthy donors. TCRdb's table, derived via immunoSEQ multiplex PCR, lists solely in-frame clones and lacks some. The sample has about 140,000 clones, 79% seen once. Sequenced: PBMCs. These receptors were obtained from a male donor in good health and CMV-seronegative. The CDR3 runs from the conserved cysteine through the conserved F or W. A D gene is named only where the DNA matches it firmly.

v_call d_call cdr3_aa
TRBV25-1 TRBD2 CASSASEGLATDTQYF
TRBV5-1 TRBD2 CASSFTLAGGQSEQYF
TRBV6-6 NA CASITGAYNSPLHF
TRBV14 NA CASSQEWTNSYEQYF
TRBV30 TRBD2 CAWRRGAGELFF
TRBV5-6 TRBD2 CASSSLGLAGGGETQYF
TRBV27 TRBD1 CATRQGNSNQPQHF
TRBV6-6 NA CASTLLGGNPWETQYF
TRBV7-9 TRBD2 CASSSLAGNNEQFF
TRBV6-1 TRBD2 CASSEYGTSGVGEQFF
TRBV4-1 NA CASSQVIEETQYF
TRBV5-6 TRBD1 CASSMYVQGGSEAFF
TRBV7-2 NA CASSARGGSDLGGNGYTF
TRBV4-1 TRBD2 CASSRNSGTSGSLSTDTQYF
TRBV30 NA CAWSADRNTEAFF
TRBV7-6 TRBD1 CASSATGHYNEQFF
TRBV6-4 NA CASSFLEATNTEAFF
TRBV19 NA CASNWGGAEAFF
TRBV27 TRBD1 CASRSTGGPSGNTIYF
TRBV5-1 TRBD1 CASSAPGQGRRTEAFF
TRBV2 TRBD1 CASSAYRGDYGYTF
TRBV13 TRBD2 CASSLGRGGVNEQFF
TRBV21-1 NA CASNFSGGSSGANVLTF
TRBV4-3 NA CASSQAAKTANSYEQYF
TRBV27 NA CASSLSGLYEQYF
TRBV5-1 NA CASSYSMSGNTIYF
TRBV6-5 TRBD2 CASSPLGGNSYEQYF
TRBV27 NA CASSQPGTHNTGELFF
TRBV7-6 TRBD1 CASSHGQGAEAFF
TRBV20-1 NA CSAEGWETQYF
TRBV2 TRBD1 CASISDRGLDEQYF
TRBV5-1 TRBD1 CASGTGDATNEKLFF
TRBV19 NA CASSTAGTDTQYF
TRBV7-8 NA CASSLGGRADPEAFF
TRBV19 TRBD1 CASSTQGAYGNTIYF
TRBV19 TRBD1 CASKDWDSNYEQYF
TRBV30 NA CAYAPGGGEKLFF
TRBV18 NA CASSYGQGGTEAFF
TRBV7-2 NA CASSLALRGYTEAFF
TRBV19 TRBD2 CASSTSGGHLTGELFF
TRBV7-2 NA CASSLVASNEETQYF
TRBV11-2 TRBD1 CASSSKSDRSSYEQYF
TRBV7-2 NA CASSSAAGAYEQYF
TRBV7-2 TRBD1 CASSSAPGTENTEAFF
TRBV9 NA CASSATVPGNTIYF
TRBV10-3 TRBD1 CAITTSDRGSYGYTF
TRBV5-1 NA CASSFRDTQETQYF
TRBV4-3 NA CASSPRTEQHYGYTF
TRBV18 NA CASSHRLESNSGELFF
TRBV5-1 NA CASSLSSPFRSPLHF
TRBV5-1 TRBD2 CASSLDGGSSYEQYF
TRBV10-3 NA CAISERGLPLHEQFF
TRBV7-9 NA CASRGTESYEQYF
TRBV27 TRBD1 CASRRQGLSYEQYF
TRBV4-1 NA CASSQEGGNYGYTF
TRBV25-1 NA CASSKNRDEQYF
TRBV7-3 NA CASSLVRTVNTGELFF
TRBV14 TRBD2 CASSQLAGGRNEQFF
TRBV7-2 TRBD2 CASSLTSGGRDTQYF